The present T cell receptor beta chain was sequenced within a study of blood T cell repertoires in COVID-19. Study background: Samples of COVID-19 (acute and convalescent) were obtained from the United States, Italy and Spain. T cells, B-cell-depleted T cells, or PBMCs provided the cDNA or gDNA that served as material.

TCRdb's table, derived via immunoSEQ multiplex PCR, lists solely in-frame clones and lacks some. The table lists around 110,000 clones, about nine tenths of them singletons. Losses at the gene ends were 4 bases for V and 7 bases for J; bases not matched to a gene: 11. The CDR3 consists of 16 residues. The germline CDR1 and CDR2 sequences are SGHDT and YYEEEE. The chain has TRBV5-6 and TRBJ1-6, with 7 bases fitting TRBD1. The TCR sequence derives from a man in his forties with acute or convalescent COVID-19. Sample: peripheral blood. The CDR3 DNA is TGTGCCAGCAGCACCCGGTGGGGGGACAGCAATTCACCCCTCCACTTT. It codes for CASSTRWGDSNSPLHF.